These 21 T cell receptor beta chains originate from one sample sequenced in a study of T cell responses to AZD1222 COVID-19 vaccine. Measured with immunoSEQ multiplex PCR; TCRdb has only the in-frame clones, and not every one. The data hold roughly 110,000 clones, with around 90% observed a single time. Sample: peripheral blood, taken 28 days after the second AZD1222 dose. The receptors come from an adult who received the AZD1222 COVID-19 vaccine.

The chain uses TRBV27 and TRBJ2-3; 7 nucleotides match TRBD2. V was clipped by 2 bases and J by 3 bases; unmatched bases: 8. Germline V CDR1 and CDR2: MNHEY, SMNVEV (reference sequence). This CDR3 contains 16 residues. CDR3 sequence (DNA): TGTGCCAGCAGTTTACGGCCAGCGGGGCCAACAGATACGCAGTATTTT. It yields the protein CASSLRPAGPTDTQYF.

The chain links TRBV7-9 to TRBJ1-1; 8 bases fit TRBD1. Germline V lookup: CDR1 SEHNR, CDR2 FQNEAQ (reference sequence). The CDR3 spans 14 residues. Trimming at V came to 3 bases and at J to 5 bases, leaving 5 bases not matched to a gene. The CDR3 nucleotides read TGTGCCAGCAGCTTGCAGGGGGCGCAAACTGAAGCTTTCTTT. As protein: CASSLQGAQTEAFF.

The CDR3 DNA reads as TGTGCCAGTAGTATAGGAGGGGCTCTATCTTCACCCCTCCACTTT. Protein: CASSIGGALSSPLHF. This chain joins TRBV19 and TRBJ1-6, with D perhaps TRBD1 (5 bases). Germline loops: CDR1 LNHDA, CDR2 SQIVND (reference sequence). V lost 1 base, J lost 9 bases, and 13 bases lay in between. The CDR3 loop spans 15 amino acids.

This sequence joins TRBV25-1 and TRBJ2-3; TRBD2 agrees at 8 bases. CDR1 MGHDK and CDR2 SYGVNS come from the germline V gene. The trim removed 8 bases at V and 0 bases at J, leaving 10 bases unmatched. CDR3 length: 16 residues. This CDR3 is CASSRRGGGSTDTQYF. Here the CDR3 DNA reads TGTGCCAGCTCAAGGAGGGGCGGGGGGAGCACAGATACGCAGTATTTT.

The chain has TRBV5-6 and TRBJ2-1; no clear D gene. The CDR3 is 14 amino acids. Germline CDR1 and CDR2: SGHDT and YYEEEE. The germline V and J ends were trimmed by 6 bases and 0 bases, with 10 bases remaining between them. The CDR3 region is CASMWGSSYNEQFF. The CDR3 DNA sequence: TGTGCCAGCATGTGGGGTAGCTCCTACAATGAGCAGTTCTTC. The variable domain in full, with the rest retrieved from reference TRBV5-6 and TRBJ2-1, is DAGVTQSPTHLIKTRGQQVTLRCSPKSGHDTVSWYQQALGQGPQFIFQYYEEEERQRGNFPDRFSGHQFPNYSSELNVNALLLGDSALYLCASMWGSSYNEQFFGPGTRLTVL.

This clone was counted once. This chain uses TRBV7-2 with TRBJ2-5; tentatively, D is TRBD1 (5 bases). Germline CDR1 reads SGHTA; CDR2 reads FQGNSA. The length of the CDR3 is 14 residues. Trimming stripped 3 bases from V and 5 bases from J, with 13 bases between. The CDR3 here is CASSLAGARETQYF. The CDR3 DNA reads TGTGCCAGCAGCTTGGCTGGGGCGCGGGAGACCCAGTACTTC.

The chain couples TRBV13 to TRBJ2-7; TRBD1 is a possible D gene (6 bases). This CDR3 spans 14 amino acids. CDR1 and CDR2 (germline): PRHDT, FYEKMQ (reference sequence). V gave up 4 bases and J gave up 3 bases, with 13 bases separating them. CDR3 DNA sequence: TGTGCCAGCAGCTCCCTGGGACACATCTACGAGCAGTACTTC. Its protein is CASSSLGHIYEQYF.

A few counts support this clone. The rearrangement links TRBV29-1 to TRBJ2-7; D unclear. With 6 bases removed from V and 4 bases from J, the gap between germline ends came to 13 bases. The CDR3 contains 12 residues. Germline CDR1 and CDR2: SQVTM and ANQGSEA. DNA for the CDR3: TGCAGCGTCAGATCTGGCGATTACGAGCAGTACTTC. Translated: CSVRSGDYEQYF.

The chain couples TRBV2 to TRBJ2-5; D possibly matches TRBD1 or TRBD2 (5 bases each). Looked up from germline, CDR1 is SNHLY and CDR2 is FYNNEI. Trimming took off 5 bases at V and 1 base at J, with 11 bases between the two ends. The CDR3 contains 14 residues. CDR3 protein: CASSRPGPQETQYF. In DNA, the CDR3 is TGTGCCAGCAGTCGACCGGGACCCCAAGAGACCCAGTACTTC. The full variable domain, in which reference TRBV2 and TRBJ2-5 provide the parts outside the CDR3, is EPEVTQTPSHQVTQMGQEVILRCVPISNHLYFYWYRQILGQKVEFLVSFYNNEISEKSEIFDDQFSVERPDGSNFTLKIRSTKLEDSAMYFCASSRPGPQETQYFGPGTRLLVL.

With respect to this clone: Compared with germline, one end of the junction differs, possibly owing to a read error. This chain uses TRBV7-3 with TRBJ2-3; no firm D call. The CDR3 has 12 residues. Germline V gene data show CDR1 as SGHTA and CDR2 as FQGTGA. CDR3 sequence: CASSLTSHTQYF. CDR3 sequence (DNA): TGTGCCAGCAGCCTAACATCCCATACGCAGTATTTT.

The CDR3, as DNA: TGCGCCAGCAGCCTAGGACAGGGAGAGGGCTATGGCTACACCTTC. It encodes CASSLGQGEGYGYTF. This sequence joins TRBV4-1 and TRBJ1-2, with 8 bases matching TRBD1. Germline V gene data show CDR1 as MGHRA and CDR2 as YSYEKL. J gave up 4 bases and V 4 bases, and 8 bases lay outside the gene matches. The CDR3 has 15 residues.

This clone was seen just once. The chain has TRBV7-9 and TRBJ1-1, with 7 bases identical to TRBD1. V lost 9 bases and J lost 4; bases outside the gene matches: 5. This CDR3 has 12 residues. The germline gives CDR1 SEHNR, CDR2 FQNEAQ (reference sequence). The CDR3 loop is CASNRGITEAFF. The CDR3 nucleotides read TGTGCCAGTAACAGGGGAATCACTGAAGCTTTCTTT.

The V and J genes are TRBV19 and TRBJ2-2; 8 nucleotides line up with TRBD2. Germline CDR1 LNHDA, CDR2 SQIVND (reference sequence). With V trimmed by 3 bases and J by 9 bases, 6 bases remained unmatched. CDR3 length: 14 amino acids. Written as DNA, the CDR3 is TGTGCCAGTAGTATGGTGACTAGCGATTGGGAGCTGTTTTTT. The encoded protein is CASSMVTSDWELFF.

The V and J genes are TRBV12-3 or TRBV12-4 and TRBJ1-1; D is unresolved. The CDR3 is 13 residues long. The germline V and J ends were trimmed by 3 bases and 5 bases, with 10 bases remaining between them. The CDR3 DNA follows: TGTGCCAGCAGTTTTGCGGGGAGGACTGAAGCTTTCTTT. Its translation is CASSFAGRTEAFF.

CDR3 in DNA: TGTGCCAGCAGCTTAGTAGGGGGGACTAGCGGGAGCTCCTACAATGAGCAGTTCTTC. This sequence encodes CASSLVGGTSGSSYNEQFF. The genes are TRBV7-3 and TRBJ2-1; 14 bases are shared with TRBD2. This CDR3 has 19 residues. V gave up 2 bases and J gave up 0 bases; unmatched junction bases: 6. Germline V gives CDR1 SGHTA, CDR2 FQGTGA.

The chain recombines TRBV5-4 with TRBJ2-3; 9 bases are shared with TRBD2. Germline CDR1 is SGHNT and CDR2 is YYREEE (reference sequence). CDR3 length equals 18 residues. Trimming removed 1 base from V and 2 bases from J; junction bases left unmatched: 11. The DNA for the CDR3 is TGTGCCAGCAGCTTGCCCTTGTCCAGCGGGGGGCCCACAGATACGCAGTATTTT. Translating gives CASSLPLSSGGPTDTQYF.

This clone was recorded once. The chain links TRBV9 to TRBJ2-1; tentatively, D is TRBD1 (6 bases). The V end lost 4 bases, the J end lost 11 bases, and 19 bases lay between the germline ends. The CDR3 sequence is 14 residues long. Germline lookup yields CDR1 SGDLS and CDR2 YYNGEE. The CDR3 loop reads CASSQPGTTWKQFF. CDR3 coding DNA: TGTGCCAGCAGCCAGCCAGGGACAACTTGGAAGCAGTTCTTC.

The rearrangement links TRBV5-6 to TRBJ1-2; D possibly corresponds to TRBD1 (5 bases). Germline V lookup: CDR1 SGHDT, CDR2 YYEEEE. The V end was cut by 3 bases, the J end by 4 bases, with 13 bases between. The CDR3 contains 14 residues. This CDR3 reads CASSSGRSTYGYTF. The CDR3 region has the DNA TGTGCCAGCAGCTCGGGACGGAGCACCTATGGCTACACCTTC.

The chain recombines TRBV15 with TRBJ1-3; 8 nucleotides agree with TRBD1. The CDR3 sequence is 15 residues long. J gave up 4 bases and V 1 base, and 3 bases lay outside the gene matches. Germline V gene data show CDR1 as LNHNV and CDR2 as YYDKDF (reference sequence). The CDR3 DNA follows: TGTGCCACCAGCAGAGGACAGGGGATGGGAAACACCATATATTTT. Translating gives CATSRGQGMGNTIYF.

The CDR3 reads CASSLGVGANTEAFF. In DNA, the CDR3 is TGTGCCAGCAGCTTAGGAGTCGGGGCTAACACTGAAGCTTTCTTT. The chain recombines TRBV7-9 with TRBJ1-1, with a possible D match to TRBD1 (5 bases). This CDR3 has 15 residues. V shed 1 base and J shed 2 bases, with 11 bases lying between them. CDR1 is SEHNR and CDR2 is FQNEAQ in the germline V gene (reference sequence).

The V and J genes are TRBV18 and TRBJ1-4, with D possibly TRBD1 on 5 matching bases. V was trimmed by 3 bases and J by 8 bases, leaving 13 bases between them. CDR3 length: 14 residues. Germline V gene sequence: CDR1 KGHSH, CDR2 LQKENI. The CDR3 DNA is TGTGCCAGCTCACCGTCGCGGGACCAGGAAAAACTGTTTTTT. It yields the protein CASSPSRDQEKLFF.